The rows below give T cell receptor beta chains drawn from one sample of a study of blood T cells in healthy people across ages. TCRdb processed the 5' RACE reads anew with MiXCR; each CDR3 protein has one entry. Of roughly 2 million distinct CDR3 sequences in the sample, roughly 50% were seen once. Sequenced: blood. The source is a woman aged 40-49 years in good health. Both conserved end residues are part of each CDR3. A D gene is named only where the DNA matches it firmly. Clone size is stated in some rows and not others, as once, few, many or a class when expanded.

v_call	d_call	clone_size	j_call	cdr3_aa	cdr3_nt
TRBV12-3/TRBV12-4	TRBD2	-	TRBJ2-7	CASSPAGDDEQYF	TGTGCCAGCAGTCCAGCGGGGGACGACGAGCAGTACTTC
TRBV3-1	-	-	TRBJ2-7	CASSQDWVGAGSYEQYF	TGTGCCAGCAGCCAAGATTGGGTAGGAGCGGGTTCCTACGAGCAGTACTTC
TRBV5-1	-	once	TRBJ1-4	CASSLGQRFGNEKLFF	TGCGCCAGCAGCTTGGGACAACGCTTTGGTAATGAAAAACTGTTTTTT
TRBV5-1	-	few	TRBJ2-7	CASSWDPGGYEQYF	TGCGCCAGCAGCTGGGACCCCGGAGGGTACGAGCAGTACTTC
TRBV6-6	TRBD1	few	TRBJ1-2	CASSMLTGQGAMGYTF	TGTGCCAGCAGTATGCTGACGGGACAGGGGGCTATGGGCTACACCTTC
TRBV27	TRBD2	-	TRBJ2-5	CASSLLAGEGETQYF	TGTGCCAGCAGTTTACTAGCGGGGGAAGGGGAGACCCAGTACTTC
TRBV28	TRBD1	-	TRBJ1-6	CASSSLGQLSSYNSPLHF	TGTGCCAGCAGCTCCCTGGGACAGCTAAGCTCCTATAATTCACCCCTCCACTTT
TRBV27	-	-	TRBJ1-2	CASSFSGSGAGYTF	TGTGCCAGCAGTTTCTCCGGTTCGGGGGCCGGCTACACCTTC
TRBV10-3	-	few	TRBJ1-2	CAIGESPGDYGYTF	TGTGCCATCGGTGAGTCCCCAGGGGACTATGGCTACACCTTC
TRBV18	TRBD1	few	TRBJ2-5	CASSPDRAKQYF	TGTGCCAGCTCACCTGACAGGGCGAAACAGTACTTC
TRBV27	-	-	TRBJ2-3	CASSPGTPANTQYF	TGTGCCAGCAGCCCCGGGACGCCGGCGAATACGCAGTATTTT
TRBV20-1	-	-	TRBJ2-1	CSARDYIGELFF	TGCAGTGCTAGAGATTATATCGGGGAGCTGTTCTTC